This T cell receptor beta chain was captured by sequencing in a study of OX40 agonist ivuxolimab in advanced cancers. Study information: The patients got ivuxolimab, which is an agonistic anti-OX40 (CD134) antibody.

Baseline was the first blood sampling point, followed by cycle 4 day 1 and cycle 7 day 1. Clones were read by immunoSEQ multiplex PCR, and TCRdb kept only the in-frame ones, dropping some. The sample consists of around 63,000 clones, roughly nine tenths of them appearing once. Between the trimmed V and J ends, which lost 0 bases and 10 bases, there was a span of 19 bases. Germline CDR1 is SGHTA and CDR2 is FQGNSA. The CDR3 is made up of 17 amino acids. The source material was CD4+ or CD8+ T cells sorted from blood, sampled in a trial of the OX40 agonist ivuxolimab. The clonotype was recovered from an adult with an advanced solid tumor such as melanoma, head and neck, liver or kidney cancer. The chain employs TRBV7-2 and TRBJ1-6; D is possibly TRBD1 (5 bases). CDR3 coding DNA: TGTGCCAGCAGCTTAGCTATGGCAGGGAGAGCTTACTCACCCCTCCACTTT. Translating gives CASSLAMAGRAYSPLHF.